Ten or more counts support the clone carrying this T cell receptor beta chain. The data were obtained in a study of T cells in Graves' hyperthyroidism and ophthalmopathy. This CDR3 has 15 amino acids. Germline CDR1 reads MNHNS; CDR2 reads SASEGT. V shed 2 bases, J shed 4 bases, and the junction held 1 base outside the gene matches. Amplified regions were TCR beta CDR3 sequences from RNA transcripts. Initially, a first-round RT-PCR of the TCR CDR3 employed the HTBI primer set. From the multiplex PCR reads, TCRdb called clonotypes with MiXCR, one entry per CDR3 protein. The sample contains 450,000 to 500,000 distinct CDR3 sequences, about 20% of which appear only once.

The source material was blood. This receptor was identified in a woman in her seventies with Graves' ophthalmopathy. The V and J genes are TRBV6-1 and TRBJ2-3; 12 nucleotides match TRBD2. CDR3 in amino acids: CASSELAGGPDTQYF. CDR3 bases: TGTGCCAGCAGTGAACTAGCGGGAGGGCCAGATACGCAGTATTTT.